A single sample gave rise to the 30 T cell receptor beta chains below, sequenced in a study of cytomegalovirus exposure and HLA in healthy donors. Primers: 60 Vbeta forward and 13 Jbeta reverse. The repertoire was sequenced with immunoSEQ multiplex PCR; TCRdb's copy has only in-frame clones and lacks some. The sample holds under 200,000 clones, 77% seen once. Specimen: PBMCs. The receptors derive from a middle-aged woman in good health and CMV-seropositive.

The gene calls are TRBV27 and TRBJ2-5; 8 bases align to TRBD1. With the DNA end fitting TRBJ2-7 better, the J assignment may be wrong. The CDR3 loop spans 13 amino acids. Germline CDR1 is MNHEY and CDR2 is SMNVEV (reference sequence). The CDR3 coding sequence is TGTGCCAGCAGTCTTAGACAGGGGAGCGAGCAGTACTTC. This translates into CASSLRQGSEQYF.

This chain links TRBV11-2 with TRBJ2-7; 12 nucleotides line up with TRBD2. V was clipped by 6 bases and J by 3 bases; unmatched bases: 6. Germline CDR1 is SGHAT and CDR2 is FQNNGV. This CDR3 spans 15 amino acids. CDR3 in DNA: TGTGCCAGCAGGGTACTAGCGGGAGGATACTACGAGCAGTACTTC. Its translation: CASRVLAGGYYEQYF.

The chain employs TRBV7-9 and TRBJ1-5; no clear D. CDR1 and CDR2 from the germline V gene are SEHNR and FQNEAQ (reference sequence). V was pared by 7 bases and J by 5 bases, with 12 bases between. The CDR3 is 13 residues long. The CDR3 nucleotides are TGTGCCAGCAACGCGGGGTCTCATCAGCCCCAGCATTTT. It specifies CASNAGSHQPQHF.

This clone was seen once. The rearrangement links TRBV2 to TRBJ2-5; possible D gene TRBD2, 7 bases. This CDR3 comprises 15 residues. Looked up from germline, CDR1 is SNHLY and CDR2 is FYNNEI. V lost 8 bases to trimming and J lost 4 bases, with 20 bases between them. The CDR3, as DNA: TGTGCCAGCGCCGGGGGGCCCGGAGCCGGAGAGACCCAGTACTTC. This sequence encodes CASAGGPGAGETQYF.

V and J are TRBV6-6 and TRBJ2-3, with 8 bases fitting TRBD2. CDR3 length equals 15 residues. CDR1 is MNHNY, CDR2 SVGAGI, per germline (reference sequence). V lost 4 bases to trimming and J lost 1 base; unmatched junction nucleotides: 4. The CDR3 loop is CASSFRSGGTDTQYF. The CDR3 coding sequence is TGTGCCAGCAGTTTTCGTAGCGGGGGCACAGATACGCAGTATTTT.

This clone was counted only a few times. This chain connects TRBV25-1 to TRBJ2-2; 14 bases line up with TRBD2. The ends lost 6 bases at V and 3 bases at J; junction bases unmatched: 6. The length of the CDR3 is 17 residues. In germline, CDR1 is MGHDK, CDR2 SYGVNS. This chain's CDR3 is CASRVSGLAGDTGELFF. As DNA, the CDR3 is TGTGCCAGCAGGGTCTCGGGACTAGCGGGAGACACCGGGGAGCTGTTTTTT.

CDR3 sequence reads: CASSLVGGMNSPLHF. CDR3 DNA sequence: TGTGCCAGCAGCTTGGTAGGGGGCATGAATTCACCCCTCCACTTT. This chain uses TRBV5-4 with TRBJ1-6, with TRBD1 matching over 7 bases. Trimming removed 0 bases from V and 7 bases from J; junction bases left unmatched: 4. From germline, CDR1 is SGHNT and CDR2 YYREEE (reference sequence). This CDR3 has 15 amino acids.

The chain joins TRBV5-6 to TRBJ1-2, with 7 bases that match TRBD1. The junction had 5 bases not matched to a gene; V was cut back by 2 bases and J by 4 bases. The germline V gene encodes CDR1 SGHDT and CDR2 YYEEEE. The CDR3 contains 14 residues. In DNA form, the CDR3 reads TGTGCCAGCAGCTTTGGGACAGATACCTATGGCTACACCTTC. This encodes CASSFGTDTYGYTF. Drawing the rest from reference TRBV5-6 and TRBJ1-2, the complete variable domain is DAGVTQSPTHLIKTRGQQVTLRCSPKSGHDTVSWYQQALGQGPQFIFQYYEEEERQRGNFPDRFSGHQFPNYSSELNVNALLLGDSALYLCASSFGTDTYGYTFGSGTRLTVV.

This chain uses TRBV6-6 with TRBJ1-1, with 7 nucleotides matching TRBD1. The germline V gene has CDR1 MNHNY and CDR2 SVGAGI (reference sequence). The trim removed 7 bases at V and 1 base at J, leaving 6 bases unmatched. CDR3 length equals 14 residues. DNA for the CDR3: TGTGCCAGCACCAAGACAGGGTGGAACACTGAAGCTTTCTTT. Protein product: CASTKTGWNTEAFF.

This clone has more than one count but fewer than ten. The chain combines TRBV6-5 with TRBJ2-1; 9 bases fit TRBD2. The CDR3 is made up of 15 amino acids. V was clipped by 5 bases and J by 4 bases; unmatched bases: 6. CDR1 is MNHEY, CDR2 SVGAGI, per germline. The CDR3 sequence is CASSILAGDYNEQFF. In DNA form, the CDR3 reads TGTGCCAGCAGTATCTTAGCGGGAGATTACAATGAGCAGTTCTTC.

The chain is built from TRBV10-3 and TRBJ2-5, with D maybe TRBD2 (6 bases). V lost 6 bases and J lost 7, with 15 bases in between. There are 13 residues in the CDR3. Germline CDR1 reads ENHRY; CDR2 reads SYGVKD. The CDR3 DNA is TGTGCCATCAGCTCCGGGACTCATGGGACCCAGTACTTC. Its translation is CAISSGTHGTQYF.

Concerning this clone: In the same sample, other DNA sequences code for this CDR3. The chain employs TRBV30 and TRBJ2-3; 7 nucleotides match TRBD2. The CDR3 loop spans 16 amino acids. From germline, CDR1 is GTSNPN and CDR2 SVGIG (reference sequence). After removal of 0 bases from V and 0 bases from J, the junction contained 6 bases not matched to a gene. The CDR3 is CAWSVLSGTSTDTQYF. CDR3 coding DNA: TGTGCCTGGAGTGTACTAAGCGGGACTAGCACAGATACGCAGTATTTT.

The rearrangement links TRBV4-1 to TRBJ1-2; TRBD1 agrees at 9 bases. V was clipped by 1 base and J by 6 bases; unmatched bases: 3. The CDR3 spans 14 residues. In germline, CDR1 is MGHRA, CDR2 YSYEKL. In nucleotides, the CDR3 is TGCGCCAGCAGCCAAGGGGACAGGGCAGATGGCTACACCTTC. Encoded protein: CASSQGDRADGYTF.

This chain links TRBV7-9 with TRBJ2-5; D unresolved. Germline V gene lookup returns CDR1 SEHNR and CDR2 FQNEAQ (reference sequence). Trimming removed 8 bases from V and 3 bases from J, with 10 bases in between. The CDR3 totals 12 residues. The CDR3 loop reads CASGESKETQYF. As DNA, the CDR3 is TGTGCCAGCGGTGAGAGTAAAGAGACCCAGTACTTC.

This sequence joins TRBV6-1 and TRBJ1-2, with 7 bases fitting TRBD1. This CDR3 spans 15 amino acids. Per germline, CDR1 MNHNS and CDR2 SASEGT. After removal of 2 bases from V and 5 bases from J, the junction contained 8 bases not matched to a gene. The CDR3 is CASSEWTGPSYGYTF. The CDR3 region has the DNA TGTGCCAGCAGTGAATGGACAGGCCCATCTTATGGCTACACCTTC.

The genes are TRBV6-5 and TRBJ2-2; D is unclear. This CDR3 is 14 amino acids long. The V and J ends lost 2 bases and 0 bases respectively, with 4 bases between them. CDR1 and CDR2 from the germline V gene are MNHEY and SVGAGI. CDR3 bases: TGTGCCAGCAGTTACGGCCCGAACACCGGGGAGCTGTTTTTT. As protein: CASSYGPNTGELFF.

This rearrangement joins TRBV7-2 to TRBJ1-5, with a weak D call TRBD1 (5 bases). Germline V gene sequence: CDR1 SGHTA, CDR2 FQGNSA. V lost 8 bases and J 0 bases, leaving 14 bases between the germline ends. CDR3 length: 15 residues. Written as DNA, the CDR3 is TGTGCCAGCGGTGAGACAGCGTATAGCAATCAGCCCCAGCATTTT. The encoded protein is CASGETAYSNQPQHF.

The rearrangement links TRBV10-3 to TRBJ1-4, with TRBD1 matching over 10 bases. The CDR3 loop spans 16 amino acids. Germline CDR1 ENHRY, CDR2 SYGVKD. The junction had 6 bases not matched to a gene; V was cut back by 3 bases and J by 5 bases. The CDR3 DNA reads TGTGCCATCAGTGACTCTCTGGACAGGGGGAATGAAAAACTGTTTTTT. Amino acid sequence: CAISDSLDRGNEKLFF.

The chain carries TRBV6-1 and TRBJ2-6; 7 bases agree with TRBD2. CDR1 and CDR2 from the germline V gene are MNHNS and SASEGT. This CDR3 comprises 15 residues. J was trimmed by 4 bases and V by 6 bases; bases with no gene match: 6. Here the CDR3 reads CASRSGGRGANVLTF. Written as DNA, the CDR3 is TGTGCCAGCAGATCCGGGGGGAGAGGGGCCAACGTCCTGACTTTC.

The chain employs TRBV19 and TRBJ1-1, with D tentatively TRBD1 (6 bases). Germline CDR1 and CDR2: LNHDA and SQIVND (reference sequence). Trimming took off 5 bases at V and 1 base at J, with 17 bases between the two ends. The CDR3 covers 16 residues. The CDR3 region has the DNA TGTGCCAGTAGTTCCGTGGAGGGGGGGAAGAACACTGAAGCTTTCTTT. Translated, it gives CASSSVEGGKNTEAFF.

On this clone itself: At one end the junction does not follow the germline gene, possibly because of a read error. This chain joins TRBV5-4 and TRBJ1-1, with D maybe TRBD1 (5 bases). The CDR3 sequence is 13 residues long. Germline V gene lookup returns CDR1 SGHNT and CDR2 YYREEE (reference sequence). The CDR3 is CACSHDSGTEAFF. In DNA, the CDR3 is TGTGCCTGCAGTCACGACAGTGGCACTGAAGCTTTCTTT.

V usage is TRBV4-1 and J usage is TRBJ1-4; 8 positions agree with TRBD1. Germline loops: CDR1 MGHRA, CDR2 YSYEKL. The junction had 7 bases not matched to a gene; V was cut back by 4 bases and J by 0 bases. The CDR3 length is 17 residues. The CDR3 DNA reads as TGCGCCAGCAGCCGCACCGGACAGGGCGCAACTAATGAAAAACTGTTTTTT. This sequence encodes CASSRTGQGATNEKLFF.

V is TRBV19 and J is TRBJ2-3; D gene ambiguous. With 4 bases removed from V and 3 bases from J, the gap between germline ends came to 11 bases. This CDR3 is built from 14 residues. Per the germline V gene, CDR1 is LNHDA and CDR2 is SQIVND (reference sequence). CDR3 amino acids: CASSTPERTDTQYF. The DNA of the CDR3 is TGTGCCAGTAGTACCCCGGAGCGTACAGATACGCAGTATTTT.

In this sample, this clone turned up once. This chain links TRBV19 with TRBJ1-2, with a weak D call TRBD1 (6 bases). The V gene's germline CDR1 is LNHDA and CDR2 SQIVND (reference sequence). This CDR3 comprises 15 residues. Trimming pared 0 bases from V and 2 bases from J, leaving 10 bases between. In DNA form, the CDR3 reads TGTGCCAGTAGTATAGAGGTTACAGGGAACTATGGCTACACCTTC. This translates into CASSIEVTGNYGYTF.

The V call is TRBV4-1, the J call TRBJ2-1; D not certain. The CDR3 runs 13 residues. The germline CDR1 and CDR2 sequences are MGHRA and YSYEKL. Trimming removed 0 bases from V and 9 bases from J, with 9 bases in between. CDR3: CASSQDQAFEQFF. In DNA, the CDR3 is TGCGCCAGCAGCCAAGATCAAGCTTTTGAGCAGTTCTTC.

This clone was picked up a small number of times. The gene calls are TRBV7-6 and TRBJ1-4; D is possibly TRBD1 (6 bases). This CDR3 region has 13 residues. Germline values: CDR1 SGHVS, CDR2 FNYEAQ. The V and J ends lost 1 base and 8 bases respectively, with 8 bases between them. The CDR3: CASSLEQGEKLFF. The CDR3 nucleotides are TGTGCCAGCAGCTTAGAGCAGGGGGAAAAACTGTTTTTT.

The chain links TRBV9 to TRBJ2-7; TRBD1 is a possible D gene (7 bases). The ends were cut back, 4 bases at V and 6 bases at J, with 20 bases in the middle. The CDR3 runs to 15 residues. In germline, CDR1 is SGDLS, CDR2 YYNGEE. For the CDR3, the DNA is TGTGCCAGCAGCCTAGGGGGCGGAGGAGGGGTCGAGCAGTACTTC. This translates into CASSLGGGGGVEQYF.

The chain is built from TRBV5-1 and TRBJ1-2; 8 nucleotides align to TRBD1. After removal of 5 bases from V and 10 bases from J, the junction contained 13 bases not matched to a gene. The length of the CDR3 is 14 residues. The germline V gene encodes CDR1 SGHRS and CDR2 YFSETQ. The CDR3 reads CASSSTGQVFNYTF. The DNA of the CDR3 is TGCGCCAGCAGTTCTACGGGACAGGTTTTTAACTACACCTTC.

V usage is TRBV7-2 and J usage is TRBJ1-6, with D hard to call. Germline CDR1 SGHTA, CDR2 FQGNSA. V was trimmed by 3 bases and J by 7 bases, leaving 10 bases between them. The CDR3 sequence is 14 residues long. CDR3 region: CASSFQPGNSPLHF. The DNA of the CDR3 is TGTGCCAGCAGCTTTCAACCGGGGAATTCACCCCTCCACTTT.

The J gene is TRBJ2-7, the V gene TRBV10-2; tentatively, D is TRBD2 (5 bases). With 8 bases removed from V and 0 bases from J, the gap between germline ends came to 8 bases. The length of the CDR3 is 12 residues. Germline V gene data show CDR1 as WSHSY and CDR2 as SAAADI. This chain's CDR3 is CASLTSSYEQYF. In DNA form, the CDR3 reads TGCGCCAGCTTAACTAGCTCCTACGAGCAGTACTTC.